Reported below is one T cell receptor beta chain. Its antigen is not identified. It may be a read error: a sequence one base away is much more abundant. Bone marrow was sampled from every patient at the time of active disease. Molecular barcoded adaptors covering alpha/delta and beta/gamma chains were used on roughly 400 ng RNA. TCRdb ran MiXCR on the reads and lists one entry per CDR3 protein. Among around 33,000 distinct CDR3 sequences listed, less than 20% were seen once. The entry originates in a study of read filtering for tumor transcriptome and immune sequencing. Overall study context: DNase treatment preceded whole-transcriptome library preparation. General study findings and limits: Dropping single-read clonotypes raised IR-seq and RNA-seq shared-clonotype correlation.

What was sequenced was a population of CD138-negative cells sorted from bone marrow. The receptor was isolated from a donor aged 40 or over with multiple myeloma.

The CDR3 region is CTSSRTGAEAFF. CDR3 in DNA: TGTACCAGCAGCCGGACAGGCGCTGAAGCTTTCTTT. The V and J genes are TRBV7-9 and TRBJ1-1, with TRBD1 matching over 7 bases. The CDR3 sequence is 12 residues long. CDR1 and CDR2 (germline): SEHNR, FQNEAQ (reference sequence).